The source of this T cell receptor beta chain is a study of shared clonotypes between healthy human individuals. Profiling relied on immunoSEQ multiplex PCR, and the TCRdb table lists in-frame clones only, not all of them. The sample holds approximately 500,000 clones, 79% seen once. Trimming shortened V by 5 bases and J by 0 bases, and 14 bases separated the two germline ends. The CDR3 spans 17 residues. Germline V gives CDR1 MNHEY, CDR2 SMNVEV (reference sequence). Donors, healthy HIV-negative adults, lacked recent acute infections or vaccinations. Sequenced material: PBMCs. The receptor comes from a middle-aged woman in good health. Some clones in this sample may be carry-over from other donors' samples. The gene calls are TRBV27 and TRBJ2-6; D unresolved. The CDR3: CASSPTVRLSGANVLTF. The CDR3, as DNA: TGTGCCAGCAGTCCAACAGTTCGGCTCTCTGGGGCCAACGTCCTGACTTTC.